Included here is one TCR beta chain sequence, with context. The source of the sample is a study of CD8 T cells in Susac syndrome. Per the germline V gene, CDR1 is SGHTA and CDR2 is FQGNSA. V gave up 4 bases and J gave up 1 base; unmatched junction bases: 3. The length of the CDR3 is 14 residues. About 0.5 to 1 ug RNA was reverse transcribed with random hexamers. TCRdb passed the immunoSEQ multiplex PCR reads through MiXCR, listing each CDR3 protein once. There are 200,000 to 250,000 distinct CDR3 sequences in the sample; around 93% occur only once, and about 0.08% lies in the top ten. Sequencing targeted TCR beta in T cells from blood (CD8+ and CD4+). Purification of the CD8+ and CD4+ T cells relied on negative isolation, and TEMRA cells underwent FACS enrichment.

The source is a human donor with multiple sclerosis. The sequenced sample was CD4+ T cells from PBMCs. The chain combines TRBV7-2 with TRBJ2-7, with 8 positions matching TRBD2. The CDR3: CASSWGGGSYEQYV. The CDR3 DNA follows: TGTGCCAGCAGCTGGGGCGGGGGGTCCTACGAGCAGTACGTC.